Below, 23 T cell receptor beta chains from the same sample are listed, as sequenced in a study of shared clonotypes between healthy human individuals. Sequencing used immunoSEQ multiplex PCR; TCRdb keeps in-frame clones, though not all of them. The sample has under 2,000,000 clones; over 85% are singletons. Terminally differentiated effector memory CD45RA+ cells were excluded from the naive CD8 cells, which were CD45RO-negative and positively selected for CCR7. Sequencing used naive CD8+ T cells sorted from blood. These TCRs come from a man between 18 and 29 years old in good health.

This chain links TRBV13 with TRBJ2-1, with 7 bases that match TRBD2. In germline, CDR1 is PRHDT, CDR2 FYEKMQ (reference sequence). V lost 5 bases and J lost 3; bases outside the gene matches: 4. This CDR3 has 14 residues. DNA of the CDR3: TGTGCCAGCAGCCCGCGGGGGTTCTACAATGAGCAGTTCTTC. Encoded protein: CASSPRGFYNEQFF.

The chain is built from TRBV6-1 and TRBJ2-1, with 10 bases matching TRBD2. Germline CDR1 and CDR2: MNHNS and SASEGT. V shed 2 bases, J shed 6 bases, and the junction held 4 bases outside the gene matches. This CDR3 is 15 amino acids long. The CDR3 is CASSEYPSGSNEQFF. The CDR3 DNA sequence: TGTGCCAGCAGTGAATACCCTAGCGGGAGCAATGAGCAGTTCTTC.

The rearrangement joins TRBV19 to TRBJ2-1; a weak D match, TRBD2 (6 bases). The germline gives CDR1 LNHDA, CDR2 SQIVND (reference sequence). With 4 bases removed from V and 6 bases from J, the gap between germline ends came to 19 bases. This CDR3 contains 16 residues. This CDR3 is CASSSPYGSRGNEQFF. CDR3 DNA sequence: TGTGCCAGTAGTAGCCCCTACGGGAGTCGGGGCAATGAGCAGTTCTTC.

The chain has TRBV11-2 and TRBJ2-6, with D possibly being TRBD1 (5 bases). This CDR3 is 19 amino acids long. From germline, CDR1 is SGHAT and CDR2 FQNNGV. Deletions cut 4 bases from V and 2 bases from J, with 21 bases between. CDR3 coding DNA: TGTGCCAGCAGCTCCCTACCTCAACTCACAGGACCTGGGGCCAACGTCCTGACTTTC. Protein: CASSSLPQLTGPGANVLTF.

The chain combines TRBV28 with TRBJ2-7, with D maybe TRBD1 (5 bases). V lost 3 bases and J lost 6, with 12 bases in between. Per germline, CDR1 MDHEN and CDR2 SYDVKM. The CDR3 totals 13 residues. In nucleotides, the CDR3 is TGTGCCAGCAGTTTTCGACAGACCGGCGAGCAGTACTTC. It yields the protein CASSFRQTGEQYF.

This clone has just one count. The chain combines TRBV28 with TRBJ1-5, with D possibly TRBD1 on 5 matching bases. Between the trimmed V and J ends, which lost 7 bases and 5 bases, there was a span of 24 bases. CDR3 length: 17 amino acids. CDR1 is MDHEN and CDR2 is SYDVKM in the germline V gene. The CDR3 loop reads CASNLGGGALFYQPQHF. For the CDR3, the DNA is TGTGCCAGCAACCTGGGGGGAGGCGCTCTATTTTATCAGCCCCAGCATTTT.

The rearrangement uses TRBV9 and TRBJ2-7, with 7 bases lining up with TRBD1. V shed 0 bases and J 4 bases; nucleotides not matched to a gene: 4. Germline-derived CDR1 and CDR2 are SGDLS and YYNGEE. The CDR3 has 14 residues. For the CDR3, the DNA is TGTGCCAGCAGCGTAGCTAAGACAGGGTACGAGCAGTACTTC. Residues: CASSVAKTGYEQYF.

This sequence joins TRBV14 and TRBJ2-7; D is unresolved. The V end lost 2 bases, the J end lost 5 bases, and 16 bases lay between the germline ends. The germline gives CDR1 SGHDN, CDR2 FVKESK. This CDR3 contains 15 residues. CDR3 residues: CASSQPPAPPNEQYF. The CDR3, as DNA: TGTGCCAGCAGCCAACCCCCGGCCCCCCCCAACGAGCAGTACTTC.

For this clone: Other DNA variants within this sample encode the same CDR3. The V gene is TRBV27, the J gene TRBJ2-7, with 7 positions matching TRBD1. V was clipped by 4 bases and J by 4 bases; unmatched bases: 4. This CDR3 comprises 13 residues. Germline CDR1 reads MNHEY; CDR2 reads SMNVEV (reference sequence). CDR3 residues: CASSYRTGYEQYF. The DNA of the CDR3 is TGTGCCAGCAGTTACAGGACAGGATACGAGCAGTACTTC.

A single count supports this clone. Other DNA sequences in the sample encode the same CDR3. The chain combines TRBV27 with TRBJ1-5; possibly TRBD1 for D (5 bases). CDR1 MNHEY and CDR2 SMNVEV come from the germline V gene (reference sequence). The CDR3 covers 14 residues. Trimming took 3 bases from V and 0 from J, leaving 6 bases between them. Here the CDR3 reads CASSFTGSNQPQHF. As DNA, the CDR3 is TGTGCCAGCAGTTTCACAGGTAGCAATCAGCCCCAGCATTTT.

CDR3: CASSQTSDSSYEQYF. CDR3 DNA: TGCGCCAGCAGCCAGACTAGCGATAGCTCCTACGAGCAGTACTTC. The chain joins TRBV4-1 to TRBJ2-7; TRBD2 matches 8 bases. Germline values: CDR1 MGHRA, CDR2 YSYEKL. Trimming removed 3 bases from V and 0 bases from J; junction bases left unmatched: 4. There are 15 residues in the CDR3.

V and J are TRBV28 and TRBJ1-6; D uncertain. Trimming stripped 7 bases from V and 6 bases from J, with 1 base between. The CDR3 is made up of 10 amino acids. The V gene's germline CDR1 is MDHEN and CDR2 SYDVKM. CDR3 DNA: TGTGCCAGCACTAATTCACCCCTCCACTTT. This translates into CASTNSPLHF.

The chain couples TRBV5-1 to TRBJ1-3; no clear D. Per the germline V gene, CDR1 is SGHRS and CDR2 is YFSETQ. The V and J ends lost 6 bases and 3 bases respectively, with 7 bases between them. The CDR3 covers 12 residues. The CDR3 coding sequence is TGCGCCAGCAAGAATAGTGGAAACACCATATATTTT. It translates to CASKNSGNTIYF. The full variable domain, completed using reference TRBV5-1 and TRBJ1-3, is KAGVTQTPRYLIKTRGQQVTLSCSPISGHRSVSWYQQTPGQGLQFLFEYFSETQRNKGNFPGRFSGRQFSNSRSEMNVSTLELGDSALYLCASKNSGNTIYFGEGSWLTVV.

This chain uses TRBV19 with TRBJ2-7, with D unclear. V dropped 4 bases and J dropped 0 bases, with 13 bases sitting between them. Per the germline V gene, CDR1 is LNHDA and CDR2 is SQIVND (reference sequence). The CDR3 consists of 15 residues. CDR3 nucleotides: TGTGCCAGTAGTACCCCTTCTTCGGGCTCCTACGAGCAGTACTTC. As protein: CASSTPSSGSYEQYF.

The chain uses TRBV11-3 and TRBJ2-7; 8 nucleotides match TRBD1. CDR1 is SGHNT and CDR2 is YENEEA in the germline V gene. This CDR3 has 13 amino acids. V was clipped by 4 bases and J by 5 bases; unmatched bases: 4. The CDR3 region has the DNA TGTGCCAGCAGCTCATCGACAGGGGACGAGCAGTACTTC. It encodes CASSSSTGDEQYF.

This chain joins TRBV4-1 and TRBJ2-4; 8 bases agree with TRBD1. Germline CDR1 reads MGHRA; CDR2 reads YSYEKL. V shed 1 base, J shed 0 bases, and the junction held 5 bases outside the gene matches. This CDR3 is 17 amino acids long. The CDR3, as DNA: TGCGCCAGCAGCCAAGTGGTCGGACAGGGAGCCAAAAACATTCAGTACTTC. Protein: CASSQVVGQGAKNIQYF.

The V call is TRBV7-9, the J call TRBJ1-1; D is uncertain. Per germline, CDR1 SEHNR and CDR2 FQNEAQ (reference sequence). This CDR3 region has 13 residues. V gave up 1 base and J gave up 8 bases, with 11 bases separating them. The CDR3 spells CASSLGTDSEAFF. CDR3 nucleotides: TGTGCCAGCAGCTTAGGGACGGATTCCGAAGCTTTCTTT. The full variable domain, with the rest looked up from reference TRBV7-9 and TRBJ1-1, is DTGVSQNPRHKITKRGQNVTFRCDPISEHNRLYWYRQTLGQGPEFLTYFQNEAQLEKSRLLSDRFSAERPKGSFSTLEIQRTEQGDSAMYLCASSLGTDSEAFFGQGTRLTVV.

V is TRBV5-4 and J is TRBJ2-7, with D maybe TRBD2 (5 bases). V gave up 3 bases and J gave up 6 bases, with 10 bases separating them. The CDR3 spans 12 residues. Germline lookup yields CDR1 SGHNT and CDR2 YYREEE (reference sequence). CDR3 bases: TGTGCCAGCAGCTCAGAGGGCTCCGAGCAGTACTTC. It translates to CASSSEGSEQYF.

This clone was detected only once. V and J are TRBV11-1 and TRBJ2-7, with D uncertain. Trimming cost V 1 base and J 4 bases, with 8 bases left between them. The CDR3 is made up of 13 amino acids. CDR1 is SGHAT, CDR2 FQDESV, per germline (reference sequence). DNA of the CDR3: TGTGCCAGCAGCTTAGAGGTGGGGTACGAGCAGTACTTC. Translated: CASSLEVGYEQYF. The full variable domain, completed using reference TRBV11-1 and TRBJ2-7, is EAEVAQSPRYKITEKSQAVAFWCDPISGHATLYWYRQILGQGPELLVQFQDESVVDDSQLPKDRFSAERLKGVDSTLKIQPAELGDSAMYLCASSLEVGYEQYFGPGTRLTVT.

Worth noting for this clone: A single base separates this from a much larger clone, so it may be a read error. The chain joins TRBV13 to TRBJ2-5; no reliable D call. The V end was cut by 2 bases, the J end by 4 bases, with 2 bases between. Germline CDR1 PRHDT, CDR2 FYEKMQ (reference sequence). This CDR3 has 11 amino acids. The CDR3 spells CASSLLETQYF. CDR3 DNA: TGTGCCAGCAGCTTATTAGAGACCCAGTACTTC.

The V and J genes are TRBV20-1 and TRBJ2-3; D is unresolved. Germline V gene data show CDR1 as DFQATT and CDR2 as SNEGSKA (reference sequence). V dropped 3 bases and J dropped 4 bases, with 5 bases sitting between them. The CDR3 totals 11 residues. The CDR3 reads CSASLPDTQYF. The CDR3 nucleotides read TGCAGTGCTAGTTTGCCAGATACGCAGTATTTT.

This sequence joins TRBV29-1 and TRBJ1-2; D not certain. CDR1 is SQVTM and CDR2 is ANQGSEA in the germline V gene. This CDR3 comprises 13 residues. V shed 3 bases and J shed 4 bases, with 12 bases lying between them. The CDR3 here is CSVDMGGGYGYTF. CDR3 in DNA: TGCAGCGTTGATATGGGAGGAGGCTATGGCTACACCTTC.

The rearrangement uses TRBV28 and TRBJ2-3; D not certain. This CDR3 region has 14 residues. Germline loops: CDR1 MDHEN, CDR2 SYDVKM. V was shortened by 7 bases and J by 2 bases, with 13 bases between the two germline ends. CDR3 sequence reads: CASTLLGYTDTQYF. DNA for the CDR3: TGTGCCAGCACCTTATTGGGCTACACAGATACGCAGTATTTT.